This T cell receptor (beta chain) came from a study of shared clonotypes between healthy human individuals. Investigators divided CD4+ cells into CD45RA+ naive and CD45RA-negative memory subsets. General study points: Sample collection involved blood only; tissue repertoires are likely different. The study found roughly 5% of naive CD4 clonotypes shared across several donors.

TCRdb keeps only in-frame clones here, not all; method: immunoSEQ multiplex PCR. The repertoire holds roughly 2.2 million clones, with under 95% as singletons. Germline CDR1 reads SNHLY; CDR2 reads FYNNEI. The CDR3 extends over 13 amino acids. V was trimmed by 5 bases and J by 8 bases, leaving 13 bases between them. Regarding this clone: Its antigen is unidentified.

Sequenced input: naive CD4+ T cells from PBMCs. Subset described: CD45RA+ positively selected. The receptor was isolated from a man between 18 and 29 years old in good health. Some clones in this sample may be carry-over from other donors' samples. The chain couples TRBV2 to TRBJ1-3, with a tentative D call TRBD1 (6 bases). CDR3 sequence (DNA): TGTGCCAGCAGTCAGGGGAGGGGTGACACCATATATTTT. Protein product: CASSQGRGDTIYF.